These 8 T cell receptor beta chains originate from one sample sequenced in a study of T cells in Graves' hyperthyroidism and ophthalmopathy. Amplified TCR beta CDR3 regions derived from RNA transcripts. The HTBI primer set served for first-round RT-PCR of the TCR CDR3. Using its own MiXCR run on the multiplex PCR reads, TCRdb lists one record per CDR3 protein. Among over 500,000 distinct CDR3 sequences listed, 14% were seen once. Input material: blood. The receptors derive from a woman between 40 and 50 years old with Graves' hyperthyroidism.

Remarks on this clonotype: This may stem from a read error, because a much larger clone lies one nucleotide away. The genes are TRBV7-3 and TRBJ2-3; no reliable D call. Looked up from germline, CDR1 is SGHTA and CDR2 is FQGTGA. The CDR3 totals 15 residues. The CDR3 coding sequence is TGTGCCAGCGGCTTAACGCCCTCTTGGGGAGATACGCAGTATTTT. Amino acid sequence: CASGLTPSWGDTQYF.

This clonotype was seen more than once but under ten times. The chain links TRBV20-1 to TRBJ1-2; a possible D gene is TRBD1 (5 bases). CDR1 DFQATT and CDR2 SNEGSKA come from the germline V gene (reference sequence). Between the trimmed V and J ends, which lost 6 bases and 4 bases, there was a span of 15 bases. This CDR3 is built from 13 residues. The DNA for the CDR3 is TGCAGTGCCCCCTCCCAGGGACCCTATGGCTACACCTTC. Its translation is CSAPSQGPYGYTF.

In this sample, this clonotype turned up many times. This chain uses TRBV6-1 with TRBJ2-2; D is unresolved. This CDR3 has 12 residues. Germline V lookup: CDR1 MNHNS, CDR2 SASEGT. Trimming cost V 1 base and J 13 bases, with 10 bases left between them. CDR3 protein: CASSEGTLGLFF. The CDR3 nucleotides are TGTGCCAGCAGTGAAGGAACCTTGGGGCTGTTTTTT.

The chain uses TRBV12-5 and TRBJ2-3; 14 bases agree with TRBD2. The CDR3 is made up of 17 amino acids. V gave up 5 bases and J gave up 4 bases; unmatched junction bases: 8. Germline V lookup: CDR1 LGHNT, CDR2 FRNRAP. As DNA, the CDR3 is TGTGCTAGTGGTGGCTTGGGACTAGCGGGAGAGGCAGATACGCAGTATTTT. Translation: CASGGLGLAGEADTQYF.

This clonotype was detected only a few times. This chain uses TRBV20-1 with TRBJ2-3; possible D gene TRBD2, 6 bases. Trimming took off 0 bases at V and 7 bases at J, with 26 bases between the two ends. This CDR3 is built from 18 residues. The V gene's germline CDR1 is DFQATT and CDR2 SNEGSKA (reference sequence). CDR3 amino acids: CSARDPHPPAGLPYTQYF. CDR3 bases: TGCAGTGCTAGAGATCCCCACCCCCCCGCGGGGCTCCCCTATACGCAGTATTTT.

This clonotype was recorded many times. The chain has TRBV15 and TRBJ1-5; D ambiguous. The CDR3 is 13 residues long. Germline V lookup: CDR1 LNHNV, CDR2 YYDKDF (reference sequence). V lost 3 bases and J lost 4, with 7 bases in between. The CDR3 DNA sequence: TGTGCCACCAGCAGGTCGTCTAATCAGCCCCAGCATTTT. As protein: CATSRSSNQPQHF.

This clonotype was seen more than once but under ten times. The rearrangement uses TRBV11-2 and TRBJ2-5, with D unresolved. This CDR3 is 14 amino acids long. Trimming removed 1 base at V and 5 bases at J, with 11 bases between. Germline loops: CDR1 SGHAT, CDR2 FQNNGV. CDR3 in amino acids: CASSLGRDLETQYF. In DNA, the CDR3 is TGTGCCAGCAGCTTAGGTCGAGATCTGGAGACCCAGTACTTC.

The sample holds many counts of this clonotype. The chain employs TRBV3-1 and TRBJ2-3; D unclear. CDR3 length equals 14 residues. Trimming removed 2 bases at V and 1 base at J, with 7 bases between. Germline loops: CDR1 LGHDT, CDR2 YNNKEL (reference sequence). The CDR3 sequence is CASSQPGGTDTQYF. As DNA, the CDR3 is TGTGCCAGCAGCCAACCTGGGGGCACAGATACGCAGTATTTT.